The present TCR beta chain was sequenced within a study of chemoradiotherapy in HPV16-positive cancers. Trimming left V 6 bases short and J 5 bases short, with 13 bases between. Germline-derived CDR1 and CDR2 are SQVTM and ANQGSEA. The length of the CDR3 is 12 residues. Here immunoSEQ multiplex PCR was the method, and the copy in TCRdb shows in-frame clones only, minus some. The sample has about 6,600 clones; over 75% are singletons. The V call is TRBV29-1, the J call TRBJ1-1, with a weak D call TRBD1 (6 bases). The sequence was collected from a human donor with HPV-associated anogenital cancer. This sample comprised blood, obtained from a patient who underwent chemoradiotherapy. The CDR3 here is CSVDTGFTEAFF. The CDR3, as DNA: TGCAGCGTAGACACAGGGTTTACTGAAGCTTTCTTT.